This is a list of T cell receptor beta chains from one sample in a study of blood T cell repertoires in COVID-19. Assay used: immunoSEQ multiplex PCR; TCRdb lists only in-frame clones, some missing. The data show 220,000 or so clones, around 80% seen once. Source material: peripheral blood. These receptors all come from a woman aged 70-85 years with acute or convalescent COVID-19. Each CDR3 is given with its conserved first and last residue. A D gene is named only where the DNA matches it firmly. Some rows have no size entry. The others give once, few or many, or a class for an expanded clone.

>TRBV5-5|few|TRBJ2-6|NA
CASSLAPGSNSGANVLTF
TGTGCCAGCAGCTTGGCCCCGGGATCGAACTCTGGGGCCAACGTCCTGACTTTC
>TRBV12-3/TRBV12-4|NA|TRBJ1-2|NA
CASSSGVYGYTF
TGTGCCAGCAGTTCCGGAGTCTATGGCTACACCTTC
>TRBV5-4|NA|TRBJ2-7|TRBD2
CASSITSGLSYEQYF
TGTGCCAGCAGCATCACTAGCGGACTCTCCTACGAGCAGTACTTC
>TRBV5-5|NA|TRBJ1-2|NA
CASSPSSGDYGYTF
TGTGCCAGCAGCCCTTCGAGCGGGGACTATGGCTACACCTTC
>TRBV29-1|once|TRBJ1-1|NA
CSSGQGMNTEAFF
TGCAGCTCGGGGCAGGGCATGAACACTGAAGCTTTCTTT
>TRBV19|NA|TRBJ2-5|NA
CASSMWGVVETQYF
TGTGCCAGTAGTATGTGGGGGGTTGTTGAGACCCAGTACTTC
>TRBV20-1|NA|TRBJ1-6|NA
CSAPGPHLHF
TGCAGTGCCCCAGGGCCTCATCTCCACTTT
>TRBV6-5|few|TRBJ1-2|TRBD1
CASTPGQVIYGYTF
TGTGCCAGCACTCCGGGACAGGTGATCTATGGCTACACCTTC
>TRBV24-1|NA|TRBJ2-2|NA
CATGNRAGETGELFF
TGTGCCACCGGAAACAGGGCTGGTGAAACCGGGGAGCTGTTTTTT
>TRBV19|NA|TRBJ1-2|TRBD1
CASSSGTGGGYGYTF
TGTGCCAGTAGTAGCGGGACAGGGGGCGGCTATGGCTACACCTTC
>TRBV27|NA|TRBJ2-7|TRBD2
CASSPPSGRGREQYF
TGTGCCAGCAGTCCACCTAGCGGGAGAGGACGCGAGCAGTACTTC
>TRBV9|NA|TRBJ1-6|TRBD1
CASSGGDRAPYNSPLHF
TGTGCCAGCAGCGGAGGTGACAGGGCCCCTTATAATTCACCCCTCCACTTT
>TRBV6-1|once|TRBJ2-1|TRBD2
CASSDRLAGDNEQFF
TGTGCCAGCAGTGATAGACTAGCGGGAGACAATGAGCAGTTCTTC
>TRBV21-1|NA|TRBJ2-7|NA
CASSQKAPGQAPHRYF
TGTGCCAGCAGTCAAAAGGCCCCGGGACAGGCCCCACATAGGTACTTC
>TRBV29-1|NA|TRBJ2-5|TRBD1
CSVEDPTGHQETQYF
TGCAGCGTTGAAGATCCGACAGGGCACCAAGAGACCCAGTACTTC
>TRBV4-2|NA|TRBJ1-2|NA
CASSPDGETPGYTF
TGTGCCAGCAGCCCGGATGGGGAGACTCCCGGCTACACCTTC
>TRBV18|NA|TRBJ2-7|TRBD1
CASSPGTVSYEQYF
TGTGCCAGCTCACCTGGGACAGTCTCCTACGAGCAGTACTTC
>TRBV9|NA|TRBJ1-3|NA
CASSRAQGNTIYF
TGTGCCAGCAGCCGAGCACAGGGAAACACCATATATTTT
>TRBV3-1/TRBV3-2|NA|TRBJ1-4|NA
CASSPSREGKLFF
TGTGCCAGCAGCCCGAGCAGGGAAGGAAAACTGTTTTTT
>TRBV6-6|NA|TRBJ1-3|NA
CASRGAGNTIYF
TGTGCCAGCAGAGGGGCTGGAAACACCATATATTTT
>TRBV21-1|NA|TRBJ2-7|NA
CASSTTGQNIYEQYF
TGTGCCAGCAGCACTACCGGACAGAACATCTACGAGCAGTACTTC